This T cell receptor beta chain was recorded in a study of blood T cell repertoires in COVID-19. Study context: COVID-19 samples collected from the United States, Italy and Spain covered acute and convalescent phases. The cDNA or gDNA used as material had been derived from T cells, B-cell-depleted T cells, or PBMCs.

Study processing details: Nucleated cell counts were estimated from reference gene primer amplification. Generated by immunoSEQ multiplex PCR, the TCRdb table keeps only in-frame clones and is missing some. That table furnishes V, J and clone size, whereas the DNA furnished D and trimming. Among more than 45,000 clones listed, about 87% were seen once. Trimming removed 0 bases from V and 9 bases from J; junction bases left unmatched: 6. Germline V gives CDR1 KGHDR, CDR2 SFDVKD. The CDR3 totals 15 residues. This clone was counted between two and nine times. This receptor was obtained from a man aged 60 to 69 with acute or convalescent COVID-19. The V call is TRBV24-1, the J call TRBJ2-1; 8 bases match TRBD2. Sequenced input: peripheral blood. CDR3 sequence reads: CATSDLDGRVVEQFF. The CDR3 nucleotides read TGTGCCACCAGTGATTTGGACGGGAGGGTTGTTGAGCAGTTCTTC.